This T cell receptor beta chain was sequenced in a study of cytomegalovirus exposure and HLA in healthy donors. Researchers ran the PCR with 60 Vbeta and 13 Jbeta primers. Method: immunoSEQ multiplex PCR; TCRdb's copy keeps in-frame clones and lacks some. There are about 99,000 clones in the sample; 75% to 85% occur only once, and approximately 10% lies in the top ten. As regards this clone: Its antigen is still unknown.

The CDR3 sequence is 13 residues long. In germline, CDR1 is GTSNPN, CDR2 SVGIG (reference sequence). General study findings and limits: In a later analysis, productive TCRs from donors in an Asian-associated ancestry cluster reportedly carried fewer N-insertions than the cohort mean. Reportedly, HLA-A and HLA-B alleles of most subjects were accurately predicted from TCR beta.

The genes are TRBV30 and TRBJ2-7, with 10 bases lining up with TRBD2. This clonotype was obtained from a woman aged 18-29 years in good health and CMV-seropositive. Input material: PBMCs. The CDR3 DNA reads TGTGCTACAAAGCGGGAGGGCCTGTACGAGCAGTACTTC. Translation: CATKREGLYEQYF.